The T cell receptor beta chain described here comes from a study of Ad26.COV2.S vaccination and SARS-CoV-2 variants. Treatment meaning: 15 to 20 received Ad26.COV2.S at low or high dose, single or two shots; roughly five received placebo; per-sample allocation not given. Samples were taken on day 63 after the first vaccine or placebo injection. Trimming shortened V by 6 bases and J by 2 bases, and 10 bases separated the two germline ends. This CDR3 region has 14 residues. Germline V CDR1 and CDR2: MDHEN, SYDVKM. Data came from immunoSEQ multiplex PCR; TCRdb stores just in-frame clones and leaves some out. The table records about 400,000 clones, 88% of them present only once.

The sequence was obtained from a person aged 18-60 years who received the Ad26.COV2.S COVID-19 vaccine or a placebo. Sequenced material: peripheral blood, taken in a trial of Ad26.COV2.S vaccine versus placebo. The chain carries TRBV28 and TRBJ2-2, with D perhaps matching TRBD1 (5 bases). CDR3 in DNA: TGTGCCAGCAGAACTCAGGGAAACACCGGGGAGCTGTTTTTT. Its protein is CASRTQGNTGELFF.